The rows below give T cell receptor beta chains drawn from one sample of a study of T cell changes during pregnancy in multiple sclerosis. Sequencing used immunoSEQ multiplex PCR; TCRdb keeps in-frame clones, though not all of them. The sample contains around 110,000 clones, under 95% of which appear only once. The sample was peripheral blood, taken before pregnancy. The origin of the receptors is a female donor with multiple sclerosis, enrolled in a pregnancy study. CDR3s include the opening cysteine and the closing phenylalanine or tryptophan. A D gene is named only where the DNA matches it firmly. The listing skips clone size in some rows; elsewhere it reads once, few, many or a size class.

J	D	size	V	DNA	CDR3
TRBJ1-6	NA	NA	TRBV2	TGTGCCAGCAGTTTGGGGGGCTCCTATAATTCACCCCTCCACTTT	CASSLGGSYNSPLHF
TRBJ2-2	TRBD2	NA	TRBV6-1	TGTGCCAGCAATGACGGACTAGCGGGGGCGCAGTGGGAAATAGCCGGGGAGCTGTTTTTT	CASNDGLAGAQWEIAGELFF
TRBJ2-1	TRBD2	NA	TRBV28	TGTGCCAGCAGTTTATTAGAGGGGCTAGCGGGAACCTACAATGAGCAGTTCTTC	CASSLLEGLAGTYNEQFF
TRBJ1-6	TRBD1	NA	TRBV11-2	TGTGCCAGCAGCCCACCCGGGACAGGGAAGGGGAATTCACCCCTCCACTTT	CASSPPGTGKGNSPLHF
TRBJ2-3	NA	NA	TRBV19	TGTGCCAGTAGTGAGGGTTGGAGCACAGATACGCAGTATTTT	CASSEGWSTDTQYF
TRBJ2-7	NA	NA	TRBV6-1	TGTGCCAGCAGTATGACTACCGCCTACGAGCAGTACTTC	CASSMTTAYEQYF
TRBJ1-2	TRBD1	once	TRBV28	TGTGCCAGCAGTCGGACAGGGAACGGCTACACCTTC	CASSRTGNGYTF
TRBJ2-2	NA	NA	TRBV2	TGTGCCAGCAGCATCCCCTGGGACTTGGACAACACCGGGGAGCTGTTTTTT	CASSIPWDLDNTGELFF
TRBJ1-5	TRBD1	NA	TRBV19	TGTGCCAGTAGTGTACCGGGACAGGGAGGGAGCAATCAGCCCCAGCATTTT	CASSVPGQGGSNQPQHF
TRBJ1-5	NA	NA	TRBV6-1	TGTGCCAGCGACAGTAGCAATCAGCCCCAGCATTTT	CASDSSNQPQHF
TRBJ1-3	TRBD1	NA	TRBV19	TGTGCCAGTAGAACGACAGGGGGCGTTACTGGAAACACCATATATTTT	CASRTTGGVTGNTIYF
TRBJ2-7	TRBD1	NA	TRBV7-8	TGTGCCAGCAGCTCCTCCCGTGGGACAGCCTACATCGAGCAGTACTTC	CASSSSRGTAYIEQYF
TRBJ1-5	NA	NA	TRBV4-3	TGCGCCAGCAGCCAAGATCCCCTAGGCAATCAGCCCCAGCATTTT	CASSQDPLGNQPQHF
TRBJ2-1	NA	NA	TRBV11-2	TGTGCCAGCAGCTTAGCGGGATACTACAATGAGCAGTTCTTC	CASSLAGYYNEQFF
TRBJ2-7	TRBD2	NA	TRBV7-2	TGTGCCAGCAGCTCCGGAAGCGGGAGTAAGTCCTACGAGCAGTACTTC	CASSSGSGSKSYEQYF
TRBJ2-6	NA	NA	TRBV28	TGTGCCAGCAGAGCTGATCGGAGATCTGGGGCCAACGTCCTGACTTTC	CASRADRRSGANVLTF
TRBJ2-1	NA	NA	TRBV11-3	TGTGCCAGCAGCCCGGGGGAGGACAATGAGCAGTTCTTC	CASSPGEDNEQFF
TRBJ1-4	TRBD1	few	TRBV2	TGTGCCAGCAGTGAAGACAGGGGGCTTGAAAAACTGTTTTTT	CASSEDRGLEKLFF
TRBJ2-7	TRBD1	NA	TRBV28	TGTGCCAGCAGTTTCCGGACAGGGACGACCTACGAGCAGTACTTC	CASSFRTGTTYEQYF
TRBJ2-3	NA	NA	TRBV4-3	TGCGCCAGCAGCCGGGCTACCCCAGATACGCAGTATTTT	CASSRATPDTQYF
TRBJ2-6	TRBD1	NA	TRBV7-8	TGTGCCAGCAGCTTGACAGGGGGCGACCTCTCTGGGGCCAACGTCCTGACTTTC	CASSLTGGDLSGANVLTF
TRBJ1-2	NA	NA	TRBV7-9	TGTGCCAGCGAGGCCTGGCAGGGCATTAATGGCTACACCTTC	CASEAWQGINGYTF
TRBJ2-2	TRBD1	once	TRBV7-3	TGTGCCAGCAGCCCTGACAGGGCTGGCACCGGGGAGCTGTTTTTT	CASSPDRAGTGELFF
TRBJ1-3	NA	NA	TRBV14	TGTGCCAGCAGCCAGGGGCCCTATTCATTTAGCTCTGGAAACACCATATATTTT	CASSQGPYSFSSGNTIYF
TRBJ2-5	TRBD1	NA	TRBV7-9	TGTGCCAGCAGCCTGCCGGGACAGTTACGTGAGACCCAGTACTTC	CASSLPGQLRETQYF
TRBJ2-3	NA	NA	TRBV6-5	TGTGCCAGCAGCCCGGCAGGCCCCTCAGATACGCAGTATTTT	CASSPAGPSDTQYF
TRBJ2-7	TRBD1	NA	TRBV2	TGTGCCAGCAGTGTGGGACAGGGGGCCCTGGAGCAGTACTTC	CASSVGQGALEQYF
TRBJ2-3	NA	NA	TRBV1	TGCACCAGCAGCCAAGTATTCAATCGAGCGGGAAGGAGAGGTACGCAGTATTTT	CTSSQVFNRAGRRGTQYF
TRBJ2-7	TRBD2	NA	TRBV11-3	TGTGCCAGCAGCTTAGTCCAGGGCGGGGGCGAGCAGTACTTC	CASSLVQGGGEQYF
TRBJ1-2	TRBD1	NA	TRBV29-1	TGCAGCACAAGTCAGGGGGTAGGCTATGGCTACACCTTC	CSTSQGVGYGYTF
TRBJ2-7	TRBD1	NA	TRBV5-1	TGCGCCAGCAGCTTGGCTATGGGACAGGAGTACGAGCAGTACTTC	CASSLAMGQEYEQYF
TRBJ1-1	TRBD1	NA	TRBV12-5	TGTGCTAGTGGTTTGGTAATGGGGGACAGCTACCAAGCGGACACTGAAGCTTTCTTT	CASGLVMGDSYQADTEAFF
TRBJ2-1	TRBD2	NA	TRBV7-9	TGTGCCAGCAGCCCCCAACGGGGGGTGGCCTCCGGTGAGCAGTTCTTC	CASSPQRGVASGEQFF